Below are 7 T cell receptor beta chains sequenced from a single sample in a study of pediatric ulcerative colitis. Sequencing used immunoSEQ multiplex PCR; TCRdb keeps in-frame clones, though not all of them. Here the sample spans tens of thousands of clones, around 80% being singletons. Source material: blood. The receptors shown here come from a boy younger than 18 with moderate ulcerative colitis.

The chain recombines TRBV6-5 with TRBJ1-2; TRBD1 might be the D (6 bases). Germline CDR1 and CDR2: MNHEY and SVGAGI. The V end lost 4 bases, the J end lost 8 bases, and 20 bases lay between the germline ends. CDR3 length: 15 amino acids. The CDR3: CASSSRGQGPSGYTF. DNA of the CDR3: TGTGCCAGCAGTTCCCGTGGGCAGGGGCCATCAGGCTACACCTTC.

The chain combines TRBV28 with TRBJ1-2; D is undetermined. CDR1 is MDHEN, CDR2 SYDVKM, per germline. This CDR3 spans 16 amino acids. V was cut by 1 base and J by 4 bases, with 16 bases left in between. For the CDR3, the DNA is TGTGCCAGCAGTTTATATCGACAAACCCCGGCCTATGGCTACACCTTC. It specifies CASSLYRQTPAYGYTF.

There are a few counts of this clone. This sequence joins TRBV14 and TRBJ2-2; TRBD1 agrees at 8 bases. The CDR3 length is 14 residues. Germline V gene sequence: CDR1 SGHDN, CDR2 FVKESK. V lost 6 bases to trimming and J lost 6 bases; unmatched junction nucleotides: 6. This CDR3 is CASSLRQGSGELFF. CDR3 bases: TGTGCCAGCAGTCTCCGACAGGGGTCCGGGGAGCTGTTTTTT. The full variable domain, completed using reference TRBV14 and TRBJ2-2, is EAGVTQFPSHSVIEKGQTVTLRCDPISGHDNLYWYRRVMGKEIKFLLHFVKESKQDESGMPNNRFLAERTGGTYSTLKVQPAELEDSGVYFCASSLRQGSGELFFGEGSRLTVL.

This rearrangement joins TRBV6-5 to TRBJ1-2; D may be TRBD1 (6 bases). The CDR3 loop spans 13 amino acids. V shed 7 bases and J shed 5 bases, with 14 bases lying between them. Per the germline V gene, CDR1 is MNHEY and CDR2 is SVGAGI. The CDR3 nucleotides are TGTGCCAGCACTAGAGGACAGCCTTATGGCTACACCTTC. Its protein is CASTRGQPYGYTF.

J is TRBJ2-3 and V is TRBV29-1; 11 nucleotides agree with TRBD2. The CDR3 is 17 amino acids. From germline, CDR1 is SQVTM and CDR2 ANQGSEA. Trimming removed 1 base from V and 8 bases from J; junction bases left unmatched: 14. The CDR3 coding sequence is TGCAGCGTTGAAGGAATAGCGGGAGGGGATCGTCGGGGTACGCAGTATTTT. Translation: CSVEGIAGGDRRGTQYF.

The gene calls are TRBV6-1 and TRBJ1-3; TRBD1 aligns across 7 bases. Germline CDR1 reads MNHNS; CDR2 reads SASEGT. The CDR3 is 14 residues long. V gave up 5 bases and J gave up 1 base; unmatched junction bases: 2. Here the CDR3 DNA reads TGTGCCAGCAGTAGGACAGGATCTGGAAACACCATATATTTT. Translated, it gives CASSRTGSGNTIYF.

The gene calls are TRBV5-1 and TRBJ2-3; possible D gene TRBD2, 5 bases. Trimming pared 5 bases from V and 4 bases from J, leaving 17 bases between. CDR3 size: 15 residues. Germline CDR1 is SGHRS and CDR2 is YFSETQ. CDR3 residues: CASRDSAERSDTQYF. DNA of the CDR3: TGCGCCAGCAGGGATAGCGCAGAAAGATCAGATACGCAGTATTTT. The entire variable domain, with the rest obtained from reference TRBV5-1 and TRBJ2-3, is as follows: KAGVTQTPRYLIKTRGQQVTLSCSPISGHRSVSWYQQTPGQGLQFLFEYFSETQRNKGNFPGRFSGRQFSNSRSEMNVSTLELGDSALYLCASRDSAERSDTQYFGPGTRLTVL.